This passage covers 13 T cell receptor beta chains from one sample sequenced in a study of T cell responses to AZD1222 COVID-19 vaccine. Only in-frame clones appear in the TCRdb table, and some are missing; sequencing was by immunoSEQ multiplex PCR. The data show some 160,000 clones, just under 95% seen once. This material consisted of peripheral blood, taken on day 0 of AZD1222 vaccination. These receptors came from an adult in good health.

With regard to this clone: The junction does not match germline at one end; this may be a read error. CDR3 region: CAWSVLSSGRVNF. The CDR3 coding sequence is TGTGCCTGGAGTGTTTTAAGCTCCGGCAGGGTGAACTTC. The chain is built from TRBV30 and TRBJ2-7; possible D gene TRBD1, 5 bases. The CDR3 contains 13 residues. Germline CDR1 reads GTSNPN; CDR2 reads SVGIG (reference sequence).

V gene TRBV21-1 combines with J gene TRBJ1-5. TRBV21-1 counts as a pseudogene. The CDR3 runs to 17 residues. The CDR3 sequence is CASSKNGGQPDNQPQHF. CDR3 coding DNA: TGTGCCAGCAGCAAAAACGGCGGCCAACCAGACAATCAGCCCCAGCATTTT.

The CDR3 bases are TGTGCCAGCAGCCAAGATCTTTCCCAGACAGGGAGGGCTTTCTTT. Translation: CASSQDLSQTGRAFF. The chain carries TRBV3-1 (or the pseudogene TRBV3-2) and TRBJ1-1, with 7 nucleotides matching TRBD1. After removal of 0 bases from V and 11 bases from J, the junction contained 12 bases not matched to a gene. Per the germline V gene, CDR1 is LGHDT and CDR2 is YNNKEL (reference sequence). The CDR3 spans 15 residues.

The chain uses TRBV2 and TRBJ2-1; 7 bases map to TRBD2. J was trimmed by 5 bases and V by 3 bases; bases with no gene match: 10. This CDR3 has 16 residues. Germline loops: CDR1 SNHLY, CDR2 FYNNEI. For the CDR3, the DNA is TGTGCCAGCAGTGACGTTATAGGGCTAGCGGACAATGAGCAGTTCTTC. It codes for CASSDVIGLADNEQFF.

This rearrangement joins TRBV7-2 to TRBJ2-7, with 7 bases identical to TRBD1. The CDR3 length is 14 residues. Germline-derived CDR1 and CDR2 are SGHTA and FQGNSA. V gave up 1 base and J gave up 3 bases; unmatched junction bases: 3. The CDR3 coding sequence is TGTGCCAGCAGCTTAGGAGCAGGGGGCTACGAGCAGTACTTC. This translates into CASSLGAGGYEQYF.

V usage is TRBV30 and J usage is TRBJ1-1; 9 bases agree with TRBD1. Germline values: CDR1 GTSNPN, CDR2 SVGIG (reference sequence). Trimming took 3 bases from V and 7 from J; bases not matched to a gene: 12. This CDR3 is built from 15 residues. The CDR3 protein is CAWRDRGTGSFEAFF. The CDR3 DNA is TGTGCCTGGAGGGACCGCGGGACAGGGAGTTTTGAAGCTTTCTTT.

The J gene is TRBJ2-7, the V gene TRBV7-8; D gene unclear. Per germline, CDR1 SGHVS and CDR2 FQNEAQ. CDR3 length equals 15 residues. Trimming pared 2 bases from V and 2 bases from J, leaving 13 bases between. CDR3 nucleotide sequence: TGTGCCAGCAGCTTAAAAGTAGGCCATGCCTACGAGCAGTACTTC. As protein: CASSLKVGHAYEQYF.

V and J are TRBV15 and TRBJ1-1, with a tentative D call TRBD1 (6 bases). Trimming shortened V by 1 base and J by 5 bases, and 8 bases separated the two germline ends. CDR1 is LNHNV, CDR2 YYDKDF, per germline (reference sequence). This CDR3 has 13 residues. CDR3 amino acids: CATSRGGATEAFF. The CDR3, as DNA: TGTGCCACCAGCAGAGGGGGGGCTACTGAAGCTTTCTTT.

The J gene is TRBJ1-6, the V gene TRBV18; D not resolved. The CDR3 runs 15 residues. Trimming left V 6 bases short and J 4 bases short, with 13 bases between. Germline CDR1 is KGHSH and CDR2 is LQKENI. The CDR3 DNA reads TGTGCCAGCTCTCAAGGCGGGTTTTATAATTCACCCCTCCACTTT. Translation gives CASSQGGFYNSPLHF.

The genes are TRBV18 and TRBJ1-1, with a weak D call TRBD1 (6 bases). This CDR3 contains 13 residues. V lost 7 bases, J lost 2 bases, and 11 bases lay in between. Germline lookup yields CDR1 KGHSH and CDR2 LQKENI. For the CDR3, the DNA is TGTGCCAGCTGCGGACAGTTAAACACTGAAGCTTTCTTT. The encoded protein is CASCGQLNTEAFF.

The V gene is TRBV4-1, the J gene TRBJ1-4; 7 bases are shared with TRBD1. The CDR3 has 16 amino acids. In germline, CDR1 is MGHRA, CDR2 YSYEKL. With 5 bases clipped from V and 6 bases from J, the junction kept 12 bases outside the gene matches. As DNA, the CDR3 is TGCGCCAGCAGCGACCTAGGGGGCCGCCAAGATGAAAAACTGTTTTTT. It specifies CASSDLGGRQDEKLFF.

The chain employs TRBV2 and TRBJ1-2; the D gene is possibly TRBD1 (6 bases). CDR1 is SNHLY, CDR2 FYNNEI, per germline. V was pared by 4 bases and J by 10 bases, with 13 bases between. The CDR3 length is 12 residues. The CDR3 region has the DNA TGTGCCAGCAGTGGTCAGGGGAGGGTCTACACCTTC. Translated: CASSGQGRVYTF.

J is TRBJ1-5 and V is TRBV30; D perhaps matches TRBD1 (6 bases). The CDR3 length is 13 residues. Trimming shortened V by 3 bases and J by 4 bases, and 10 bases separated the two germline ends. The V gene's germline CDR1 is GTSNPN and CDR2 SVGIG (reference sequence). The CDR3 region has the DNA TGTGCCTGGAGCCCAGGGGAGAATCAGCCCCAGCATTTT. This translates into CAWSPGENQPQHF.